These 6 T cell receptor beta chains were sequenced from one sample in a study of pediatric ulcerative colitis. The rectum was sampled with one to two pinch biopsies at colonoscopy. Profiled with immunoSEQ multiplex PCR; TCRdb holds only in-frame clones, not every one. This sample has about 16,000 clones, with 70% to 85% found just once. Source material: gut tissue. Source of these receptors: a boy between 10 and 17 years old with moderate ulcerative colitis.

V usage is TRBV10-3 and J usage is TRBJ1-2; 10 bases match TRBD1. CDR1 is ENHRY, CDR2 SYGVKD, per germline. The CDR3 contains 14 residues. Trimming took 11 bases from V and 1 from J; bases not matched to a gene: 7. The CDR3 spells CALSTGGNNYGYTF. CDR3 DNA: TGTGCCCTATCGACAGGGGGCAATAACTATGGCTACACCTTC.

V gene TRBV5-4 combines with J gene TRBJ2-3, with TRBD1 as a possible D gene (6 bases). V gave up 4 bases and J gave up 3 bases, with 15 bases separating them. The V gene's germline CDR1 is SGHNT and CDR2 YYREEE (reference sequence). The CDR3 totals 15 residues. The CDR3 coding sequence is TGTGCCAGCAGCACGGGACACCCCGAAACAGATACGCAGTATTTT. Translation gives CASSTGHPETDTQYF.

This rearrangement joins TRBV7-2 to TRBJ2-7; no reliable D call. This CDR3 region has 11 residues. V lost 2 bases, J lost 3 bases, and 2 bases lay in between. The germline gives CDR1 SGHTA, CDR2 FQGNSA. CDR3 DNA sequence: TGTGCCAGCAGCTTACACTACGAGCAGTACTTC. Encoded protein: CASSLHYEQYF.

The rearrangement uses TRBV11-3 and TRBJ2-3; D not certain. Per germline, CDR1 SGHNT and CDR2 YENEEA. The CDR3 runs to 12 residues. The V and J ends lost 0 bases and 4 bases respectively, with 2 bases between them. The CDR3, as DNA: TGTGCCAGCAGCTTAGACTCAGATACGCAGTATTTT. The encoded protein is CASSLDSDTQYF.

The rearrangement links TRBV6-1 to TRBJ2-4; 9 bases match TRBD1. Germline loops: CDR1 MNHNS, CDR2 SASEGT. CDR3 size: 14 residues. The V gene end was trimmed by 3 bases and the J gene end by 4 bases; junction bases not matched to a gene: 1. The CDR3 loop reads CASSDGTGKNIQYF. The CDR3 region has the DNA TGTGCCAGCAGTGATGGGACAGGGAAAAACATTCAGTACTTC.

This chain links TRBV6-1 with TRBJ1-2; 8 nucleotides agree with TRBD1. Looked up from germline, CDR1 is MNHNS and CDR2 is SASEGT. The V and J ends lost 6 bases and 4 bases, in that order; junction bases with no gene match: 4. This CDR3 is built from 13 residues. The CDR3 DNA reads TGTGCCAGCAGGACAGGGGTTGGCTATGGCTACACCTTC. Its protein is CASRTGVGYGYTF.